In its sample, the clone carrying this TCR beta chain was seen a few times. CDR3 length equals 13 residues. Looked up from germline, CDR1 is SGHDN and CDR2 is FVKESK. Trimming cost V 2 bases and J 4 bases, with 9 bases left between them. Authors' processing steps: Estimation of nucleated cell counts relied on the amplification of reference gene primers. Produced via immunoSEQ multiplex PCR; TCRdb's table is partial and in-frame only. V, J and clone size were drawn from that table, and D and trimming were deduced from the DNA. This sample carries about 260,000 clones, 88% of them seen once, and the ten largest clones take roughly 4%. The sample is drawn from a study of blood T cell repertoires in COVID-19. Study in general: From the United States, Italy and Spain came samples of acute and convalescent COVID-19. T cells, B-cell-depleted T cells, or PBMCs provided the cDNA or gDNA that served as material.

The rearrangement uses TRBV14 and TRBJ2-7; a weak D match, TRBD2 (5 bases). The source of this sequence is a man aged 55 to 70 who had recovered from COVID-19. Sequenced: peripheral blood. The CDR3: CASSQYGDYEQYF. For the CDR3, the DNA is TGTGCCAGCAGCCAATACGGGGATTACGAGCAGTACTTC.